Presented here are 18 T cell receptor beta chains from one specimen sequenced in a study of T cells in Graves' hyperthyroidism and ophthalmopathy. TCR beta CDR3 regions were amplified from RNA. With the HTBI primer set, the TCR CDR3 went through a first round of RT-PCR. TCRdb passed the multiplex PCR reads through MiXCR, listing each CDR3 protein once. Of hundreds of thousands of distinct CDR3 sequences in the sample, approximately 40% were seen once. Material: blood. These receptors all stem from a man between 18 and 29 years old with Graves' hyperthyroidism.

The chain recombines TRBV5-6 with TRBJ2-5; 9 bases match TRBD1. The V gene's germline CDR1 is SGHDT and CDR2 YYEEEE. Germline trimming cut 4 bases from V and 5 bases from J; bases unmatched to any gene: 6. This CDR3 spans 14 amino acids. CDR3 DNA: TGTGCCAGCAGCATTGGGACAGGGTCCGAGACCCAGTACTTC. It is translated as CASSIGTGSETQYF.

This clonotype was detected a few times. The chain couples TRBV13 to TRBJ1-2; TRBD1 is a possible D gene (5 bases). CDR1 is PRHDT, CDR2 FYEKMQ, per germline (reference sequence). The CDR3 spans 17 residues. Trimming left V 3 bases short and J 0 bases short, with 17 bases between. The CDR3, as DNA: TGTGCCAGCAGCTTGGGTATGACAGTAGATCCTAACTATGGCTACACCTTC. The encoded protein is CASSLGMTVDPNYGYTF.

The CDR3 region is CSVRTATNEKLFF. Here the CDR3 DNA reads TGCAGCGTTAGGACAGCAACTAATGAAAAACTGTTTTTT. This sequence joins TRBV29-1 and TRBJ1-4, with D perhaps matching TRBD1 (6 bases). CDR1 is SQVTM and CDR2 is ANQGSEA in the germline V gene. Trimming cost V 5 bases and J 0 bases, with 7 bases left between them. This CDR3 has 13 amino acids.

In this sample, this clonotype turned up many times. The chain is built from TRBV20-1 and TRBJ1-2, with a weak D call TRBD1 (6 bases). V lost 0 bases and J 4 bases, leaving 12 bases between the germline ends. This CDR3 comprises 14 residues. The germline V gene encodes CDR1 DFQATT and CDR2 SNEGSKA (reference sequence). In nucleotides, the CDR3 is TGCAGTGCTAGAGACAGGGGCGGAGGCTATGGCTACACCTTC. Translated, it gives CSARDRGGGYGYTF.

This clonotype was observed a handful of times. The chain recombines TRBV14 with TRBJ2-2; D is undetermined. This CDR3 has 14 amino acids. Trimming shortened V by 3 bases and J by 5 bases, and 10 bases separated the two germline ends. Germline V CDR1 and CDR2: SGHDN, FVKESK. This CDR3 is CASSQNSDTGELFF. CDR3 bases: TGTGCCAGCAGCCAGAACTCGGATACCGGGGAGCTGTTTTTT.

The V and J genes are TRBV29-1 and TRBJ2-5; D call uncertain. Trimming took off 4 bases at V and 9 bases at J, with 15 bases between the two ends. The CDR3 totals 12 residues. Looked up from germline, CDR1 is SQVTM and CDR2 is ANQGSEA. The CDR3 reads CSVVGVHEAQYF. In DNA, the CDR3 is TGCAGCGTTGTTGGGGTTCATGAGGCCCAGTACTTC.

In its sample, this clonotype was seen many times. V is TRBV19 and J is TRBJ1-1, with D possibly being TRBD1 (6 bases). This CDR3 has 14 amino acids. CDR1 LNHDA and CDR2 SQIVND come from the germline V gene (reference sequence). The V and J ends lost 8 bases and 2 bases respectively, with 15 bases between them. CDR3 amino acids: CASRKTGYNTEAFF. The DNA of the CDR3 is TGTGCCAGTCGAAAAACAGGGTATAACACTGAAGCTTTCTTT.

The chain joins TRBV12-3 or TRBV12-4 to TRBJ2-7, with D perhaps matching TRBD1 (6 bases). The end of the DNA is better explained by TRBJ2-1, so the J call may be wrong. This CDR3 comprises 15 residues. The CDR3 nucleotides are TGTGCCAGCAGCGCCCTCCGACAGGAAGCTGTTGAGCAGTTCTTC. It specifies CASSALRQEAVEQFF.

The sample holds many counts of this clonotype. The V gene is TRBV7-9, the J gene TRBJ2-7, with D uncertain. Germline CDR1 and CDR2: SEHNR and FQNEAQ (reference sequence). Trimming cost V 5 bases and J 2 bases, with 13 bases left between them. CDR3 size: 14 residues. In DNA, the CDR3 is TGTGCCAGCAGCACGGCCGGGCGTACCTACGAGCAGTACTTC. This translates into CASSTAGRTYEQYF.

This clonotype occurred a few times. The junction does not match germline at one end; this may be a read error. The chain combines TRBV5-6 with TRBJ1-5; 7 nucleotides agree with TRBD1. The CDR3 sequence is 16 residues long. Germline V CDR1 and CDR2: SGHDT, YYEEEE. CDR3 loop: CASSQTAEGASQPQHF. The CDR3 nucleotides read TGCGCCAGCAGCCAGACGGCGGAGGGGGCCAGTCAGCCCCAGCATTTT.

This clonotype has a handful of counts. The rearrangement joins TRBV12-3 or TRBV12-4 to TRBJ1-3, with D possibly being TRBD1 (5 bases). The V gene lost 1 base and the J gene lost 7 bases, with 17 bases spanning the gap. CDR3 length equals 16 residues. CDR3 protein: CASSLVGRMEGNTIYF. The CDR3 bases are TGTGCCAGCAGTTTAGTTGGCCGGATGGAGGGGAACACCATATATTTT.

The chain carries TRBV10-3 and TRBJ2-7; a possible D gene is TRBD1 (7 bases). The V and J ends lost 7 bases and 0 bases respectively, with 19 bases between them. The germline V gene has CDR1 ENHRY and CDR2 SYGVKD. This CDR3 spans 16 amino acids. The CDR3 region is CAITIADRTNSYEQYF. The CDR3 DNA follows: TGTGCCATCACTATAGCGGACAGGACGAACTCCTACGAGCAGTACTTC.

This chain joins TRBV12-3 or TRBV12-4 and TRBJ2-7; maybe TRBD1 (6 bases). Trimming took off 5 bases at V and 7 bases at J, with 21 bases between the two ends. The CDR3 consists of 15 residues. The CDR3 DNA is TGTGCCAGCAGTCCTGACAGGAGCTTCACCGGGGAGCAGTACTTC. Protein product: CASSPDRSFTGEQYF.

There are many counts of this clonotype. The V gene is TRBV29-1, the J gene TRBJ1-4; D gene ambiguous. Germline V CDR1 and CDR2: SQVTM, ANQGSEA. The CDR3 is made up of 11 amino acids. V was pared by 4 bases and J by 7 bases, with 7 bases between. In nucleotides, the CDR3 is TGCAGCGTTGCCTGGGGTGAAAAACTGTTTTTT. Residues: CSVAWGEKLFF.

The chain is built from TRBV2 and TRBJ1-2, with D unresolved. Trimming removed 1 base at V and 6 bases at J, with 12 bases between. Germline-derived CDR1 and CDR2 are SNHLY and FYNNEI. This CDR3 spans 14 amino acids. CDR3 DNA: TGTGCCAGCAGTGAAGAAGGTGAAGGGAATGGCTACACCTTC. This sequence encodes CASSEEGEGNGYTF.

This clonotype was detected many times. This chain joins TRBV2 and TRBJ2-2; TRBD2 aligns across 7 bases. CDR3 length: 14 amino acids. Per the germline V gene, CDR1 is SNHLY and CDR2 is FYNNEI. Trimming cost V 8 bases and J 7 bases; bases outside gene matches: 10. The DNA of the CDR3 is TGTGCCAGCGCTAAGGGGCGGGAGAGCGGGGAGCTGTTTTTT. This translates into CASAKGRESGELFF.

The chain uses TRBV7-8 and TRBJ2-5, with 9 bases lining up with TRBD1. The junction had 12 bases not matched to a gene; V was cut back by 8 bases and J by 5 bases. The CDR3 has 15 residues. Per germline, CDR1 SGHVS and CDR2 FQNEAQ. The CDR3 DNA reads TGTGCCAGCTCACGCCGGGACAGGGTATGGGAGACCCAGTACTTC. Its translation: CASSRRDRVWETQYF.

This clonotype has a count of ten or more. The rearrangement joins TRBV10-1 to TRBJ2-2, with D unclear. Germline V lookup: CDR1 WNHNN, CDR2 SYGVQD (reference sequence). This CDR3 comprises 14 residues. Trimming pared 7 bases from V and 4 bases from J, leaving 13 bases between. Here the CDR3 reads CASKGSDGTGELFF. CDR3 DNA: TGCGCCAGCAAGGGATCGGACGGCACCGGGGAGCTGTTTTTT.